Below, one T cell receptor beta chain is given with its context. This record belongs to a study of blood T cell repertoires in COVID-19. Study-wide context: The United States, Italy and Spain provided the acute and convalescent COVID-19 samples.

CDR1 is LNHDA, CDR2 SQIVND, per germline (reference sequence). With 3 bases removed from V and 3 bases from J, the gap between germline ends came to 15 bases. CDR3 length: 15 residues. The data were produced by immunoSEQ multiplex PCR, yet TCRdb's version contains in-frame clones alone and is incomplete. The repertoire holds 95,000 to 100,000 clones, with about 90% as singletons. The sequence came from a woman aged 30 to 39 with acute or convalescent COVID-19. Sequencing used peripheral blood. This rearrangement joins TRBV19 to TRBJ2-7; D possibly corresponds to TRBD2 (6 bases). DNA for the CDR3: TGTGCCAGTAGTATTGGCGGGGCCTCCCTCTACGAGCAGTACTTC. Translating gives CASSIGGASLYEQYF.